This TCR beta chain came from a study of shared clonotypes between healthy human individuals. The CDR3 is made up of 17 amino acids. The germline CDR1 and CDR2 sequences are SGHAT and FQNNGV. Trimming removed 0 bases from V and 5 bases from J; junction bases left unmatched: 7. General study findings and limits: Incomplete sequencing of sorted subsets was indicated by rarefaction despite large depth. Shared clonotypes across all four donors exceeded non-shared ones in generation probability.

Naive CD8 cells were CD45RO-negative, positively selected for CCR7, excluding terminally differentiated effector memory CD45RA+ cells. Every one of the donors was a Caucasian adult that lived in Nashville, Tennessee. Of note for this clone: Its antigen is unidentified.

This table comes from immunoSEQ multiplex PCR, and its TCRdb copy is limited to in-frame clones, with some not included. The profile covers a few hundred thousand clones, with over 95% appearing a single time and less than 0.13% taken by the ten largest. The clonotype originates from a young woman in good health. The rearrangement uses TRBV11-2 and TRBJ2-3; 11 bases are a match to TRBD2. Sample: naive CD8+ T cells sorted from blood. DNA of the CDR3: TGTGCCAGCAGCTTAGATCTTTTAGCGGGAGGGTTAGATACGCAGTATTTT. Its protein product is CASSLDLLAGGLDTQYF.